The next 32 T cell receptor beta chains were all read from a single sample in a study of blood T cell repertoires in COVID-19. Generated by immunoSEQ multiplex PCR, the TCRdb table keeps only in-frame clones and is missing some. The data show roughly 260,000 clones, around 82% seen once. The material sequenced was peripheral blood. These receptors came from a woman aged 70-85 years with acute or convalescent COVID-19.

The rearrangement joins TRBV4-1 to TRBJ1-2, with a tentative D call TRBD1 (6 bases). Per the germline V gene, CDR1 is MGHRA and CDR2 is YSYEKL. V was pared by 0 bases and J by 4 bases, with 12 bases between. The CDR3 totals 15 residues. CDR3 amino acids: CASSQELDRFYGYTF. The DNA for the CDR3 is TGCGCCAGCAGCCAAGAGCTCGACAGGTTCTATGGCTACACCTTC.

The V gene is TRBV5-1, the J gene TRBJ1-1, with 8 bases aligning to TRBD1. The V and J ends lost 0 bases and 7 bases, in that order; junction bases with no gene match: 8. Looked up from germline, CDR1 is SGHRS and CDR2 is YFSETQ. CDR3 length equals 15 residues. CDR3 loop: CASSLDGPDRGEAFF. CDR3 DNA sequence: TGCGCCAGCAGCTTGGATGGGCCCGACAGGGGTGAAGCTTTCTTT. The whole variable domain, filled in from reference TRBV5-1 and TRBJ1-1, reads KAGVTQTPRYLIKTRGQQVTLSCSPISGHRSVSWYQQTPGQGLQFLFEYFSETQRNKGNFPGRFSGRQFSNSRSEMNVSTLELGDSALYLCASSLDGPDRGEAFFGQGTRLTVV.

The V and J genes are TRBV27 and TRBJ1-1; D perhaps matches TRBD1 (6 bases). The CDR3 runs to 13 residues. Between the trimmed V and J ends, which lost 7 bases and 6 bases, there was a span of 15 bases. Germline lookup yields CDR1 MNHEY and CDR2 SMNVEV (reference sequence). The CDR3 here is CASKKTGQPEAFF. The CDR3 DNA follows: TGTGCCAGCAAGAAGACAGGACAGCCTGAAGCTTTCTTT.

The CDR3 sequence is CASSLQARGNTGELFF. The CDR3 nucleotides read TGTGCCAGCAGCTTACAGGCCAGGGGGAACACCGGGGAGCTGTTTTTT. V and J are TRBV7-9 and TRBJ2-2; a possible D gene is TRBD1 (6 bases). The CDR3 extends over 16 amino acids. The V gene lost 2 bases and the J gene lost 1 base, with 11 bases spanning the gap. Germline V gene sequence: CDR1 SEHNR, CDR2 FQNEAQ (reference sequence).

J is TRBJ2-3 and V is TRBV29-1, with D maybe TRBD1 (6 bases). With 6 bases removed from V and 4 bases from J, the gap between germline ends came to 11 bases. Germline loops: CDR1 SQVTM, CDR2 ANQGSEA. This CDR3 is 12 amino acids long. DNA of the CDR3: TGCAGCGTGGACGCAGGGGCAGATACGCAGTATTTT. It codes for CSVDAGADTQYF.

J is TRBJ2-5 and V is TRBV11-2; 7 positions match TRBD1. The CDR3 consists of 14 residues. Germline-derived CDR1 and CDR2 are SGHAT and FQNNGV. V dropped 2 bases and J dropped 4; count of bases not matched to a gene: 4. Written as DNA, the CDR3 is TGTGCCAGCAGCTTACAGGGGGTCGGAGAGACCCAGTACTTC. This gives the protein CASSLQGVGETQYF. The whole variable domain, filled in from reference TRBV11-2 and TRBJ2-5, reads EAGVAQSPRYKIIEKRQSVAFWCNPISGHATLYWYQQILGQGPKLLIQFQNNGVVDDSQLPKDRFSAERLKGVDSTLKIQPAKLEDSAVYLCASSLQGVGETQYFGPGTRLLVL.

The sample holds one count of this clone. V usage is TRBV27 and J usage is TRBJ1-2; 7 bases line up with TRBD1. The CDR3 loop spans 13 amino acids. Germline loops: CDR1 MNHEY, CDR2 SMNVEV (reference sequence). Losses at the gene ends were 6 bases for V and 8 bases for J; bases not matched to a gene: 9. In nucleotides, the CDR3 is TGTGCCAGCAGCCGAGGACAGGTCGGCGGCTACACCTTC. This codes for CASSRGQVGGYTF.

This chain links TRBV12-3 or TRBV12-4 with TRBJ1-5; no clear D gene. The CDR3 extends over 12 amino acids. V was cut by 7 bases and J by 11 bases, with 15 bases left in between. CDR3 amino acids: CASTLGHHAQHF. The CDR3 bases are TGTGCCAGCACCCTTGGGCATCACGCCCAGCATTTT.

The rearrangement joins TRBV14 to TRBJ2-1; 13 bases align to TRBD2. V was clipped by 4 bases and J by 0 bases; unmatched bases: 6. There are 18 residues in the CDR3. In germline, CDR1 is SGHDN, CDR2 FVKESK. CDR3 nucleotides: TGTGCCAGCAGCCGCGGACTAGCGGGGGCCCTCTCCTACAATGAGCAGTTCTTC. Translating gives CASSRGLAGALSYNEQFF.

A few counts support this clone. The genes are TRBV5-1 and TRBJ1-5; D is possibly TRBD1 (5 bases). Trimming pared 4 bases from V and 2 bases from J, leaving 13 bases between. Germline CDR1 reads SGHRS; CDR2 reads YFSETQ. The CDR3 runs to 15 residues. Here the CDR3 reads CASSPTTGGNQPQHF. The CDR3 DNA is TGCGCCAGCAGCCCTACTACAGGAGGCAATCAGCCCCAGCATTTT. The variable domain in full, completed from reference TRBV5-1 and TRBJ1-5, reads KAGVTQTPRYLIKTRGQQVTLSCSPISGHRSVSWYQQTPGQGLQFLFEYFSETQRNKGNFPGRFSGRQFSNSRSEMNVSTLELGDSALYLCASSPTTGGNQPQHFGDGTRLSIL.

CDR3 region: CASSSQENTEAFF. The CDR3 coding sequence is TGCGCCAGCAGCTCTCAGGAGAACACTGAAGCTTTCTTT. The chain is built from TRBV5-1 and TRBJ1-1; D gene ambiguous. Deletions cut 3 bases from V and 1 base from J, with 7 bases between. Germline assignment: CDR1 SGHRS and CDR2 YFSETQ. The CDR3 length is 13 residues. Supplemented by reference TRBV5-1 and TRBJ1-1, the full variable domain reads KAGVTQTPRYLIKTRGQQVTLSCSPISGHRSVSWYQQTPGQGLQFLFEYFSETQRNKGNFPGRFSGRQFSNSRSEMNVSTLELGDSALYLCASSSQENTEAFFGQGTRLTVV.

This clone was recorded a few times. The chain has TRBV6-6 and TRBJ2-7; the D gene is possibly TRBD2 (7 bases). Trimming took off 0 bases at V and 5 bases at J, with 17 bases between the two ends. Germline V gene data show CDR1 as MNHNY and CDR2 as SVGAGI (reference sequence). This CDR3 is 16 amino acids long. CDR3 coding DNA: TGTGCCAGCAGTTACTCGGGGGGGCTCATCACCGACGAGCAGTACTTC. Translation gives CASSYSGGLITDEQYF.

The chain has TRBV9 and TRBJ2-7; D is undetermined. Germline V gene lookup returns CDR1 SGDLS and CDR2 YYNGEE. The CDR3 runs to 15 residues. Between the trimmed V and J ends, which lost 0 bases and 0 bases, there was a span of 10 bases. In nucleotides, the CDR3 is TGTGCCAGCAGCGTAGGACAACAAAGCTCCTACGAGCAGTACTTC. It encodes CASSVGQQSSYEQYF.

The J gene is TRBJ1-2, the V gene TRBV7-9; D remains ambiguous. Between the trimmed V and J ends, which lost 4 bases and 0 bases, there was a span of 15 bases. There are 16 residues in the CDR3. Germline V gene sequence: CDR1 SEHNR, CDR2 FQNEAQ (reference sequence). The CDR3 here is CASSSRGSGTNYGYTF. For the CDR3, the DNA is TGTGCCAGCAGCTCCCGTGGGTCGGGGACTAACTATGGCTACACCTTC. Based on the CDR3 plus reference TRBV7-9 and TRBJ1-2, the full variable domain is DTGVSQNPRHKITKRGQNVTFRCDPISEHNRLYWYRQTLGQGPEFLTYFQNEAQLEKSRLLSDRFSAERPKGSFSTLEIQRTEQGDSAMYLCASSSRGSGTNYGYTFGSGTRLTVV.

The rearrangement joins TRBV5-1 to TRBJ1-4; TRBD1 agrees at 9 bases. The germline CDR1 and CDR2 sequences are SGHRS and YFSETQ. The CDR3 contains 15 residues. V trimming: 0 bases; J trimming: 7 bases; junction bases outside the gene matches: 4. The CDR3 nucleotides read TGCGCCAGCAGCTTGGCCGGGACAGGGACTGAAAAACTGTTTTTT. It codes for CASSLAGTGTEKLFF.

This clone is a singleton in its sample. The rearrangement joins TRBV27 to TRBJ1-2; 7 nucleotides align to TRBD1. The V segment lost 4 bases and the J segment 6 bases; nucleotides outside the gene matches: 8. CDR1 is MNHEY and CDR2 is SMNVEV in the germline V gene (reference sequence). The CDR3 runs 14 residues. CDR3: CASSSSVRGNGYTF. The CDR3 nucleotides read TGTGCCAGCAGTTCATCAGTCAGGGGGAATGGCTACACCTTC.

The rearrangement links TRBV6-1 to TRBJ1-1; no definite D call. This CDR3 comprises 16 residues. The V end lost 2 bases, the J end lost 3 bases, and 16 bases lay between the germline ends. Germline V lookup: CDR1 MNHNS, CDR2 SASEGT. CDR3 nucleotide sequence: TGTGCCAGCAGTGAAACCGGGAGGGTATGGGACACTGAAGCTTTCTTT. Amino acids: CASSETGRVWDTEAFF.

J is TRBJ2-4 and V is TRBV28; TRBD1 matches at 8 bases. V gave up 5 bases and J gave up 8 bases; unmatched junction bases: 11. Germline V gene lookup returns CDR1 MDHEN and CDR2 SYDVKM. There are 15 residues in the CDR3. CDR3 in amino acids: CASSEGTGPGYIQYF. The CDR3 coding sequence is TGTGCCAGCAGTGAAGGGACAGGCCCCGGGTACATTCAGTACTTC.

This clone was seen a single time. The chain carries TRBV7-9 and TRBJ2-3, with a tentative D call TRBD1 (5 bases). CDR1 and CDR2 (germline): SEHNR, FQNEAQ (reference sequence). V was clipped by 3 bases and J by 2 bases, with 12 bases between them. The CDR3 runs to 15 residues. The CDR3 nucleotides read TGTGCCAGCAGCTTCGAATCAGGGTACACAGATACGCAGTATTTT. This translates into CASSFESGYTDTQYF. Using reference TRBV7-9 and TRBJ2-3 for the parts outside the CDR3, the full variable domain is DTGVSQNPRHKITKRGQNVTFRCDPISEHNRLYWYRQTLGQGPEFLTYFQNEAQLEKSRLLSDRFSAERPKGSFSTLEIQRTEQGDSAMYLCASSFESGYTDTQYFGPGTRLTVL.

The CDR3 sequence: CASSLDGRNQPQHF. CDR3 nucleotide sequence: TGTGCCAGCAGCTTAGACGGGAGGAATCAGCCCCAGCATTTT. The V call is TRBV7-8, the J call TRBJ1-5; D not certain. The CDR3 loop spans 14 amino acids. Trimming took 1 base from V and 4 from J, leaving 8 bases between them. Germline-derived CDR1 and CDR2 are SGHVS and FQNEAQ.

The rearrangement joins TRBV6-2 or TRBV6-3 to TRBJ1-1, with 7 bases matching TRBD1. CDR1 is MNHEY and CDR2 is SVGEGT in the germline V gene. The V gene end was trimmed by 0 bases and the J gene end by 4 bases; junction bases not matched to a gene: 5. This CDR3 has 15 residues. The chain's CDR3 is CASSYSDRVGTEAFF. CDR3 in DNA: TGTGCCAGCAGTTACTCCGACAGGGTGGGCACTGAAGCTTTCTTT.

The chain links TRBV5-1 to TRBJ2-1, with 9 nucleotides matching TRBD2. Germline CDR1 is SGHRS and CDR2 is YFSETQ. CDR3 length: 15 amino acids. Trimming at V came to 6 bases and at J to 2 bases, leaving 6 bases not matched to a gene. CDR3 loop: CASKASSGTYNEQFF. The CDR3 DNA follows: TGCGCCAGCAAAGCCTCTAGCGGGACCTACAATGAGCAGTTCTTC.

The V gene is TRBV3-1 (or the pseudogene TRBV3-2), the J gene TRBJ1-2, with 7 bases matching TRBD1. CDR3 length equals 14 residues. Germline-derived CDR1 and CDR2 are LGHDT and YNNKEL (reference sequence). Germline trimming cut 3 bases from V and 6 bases from J; bases unmatched to any gene: 7. This CDR3 reads CASSHQTGRNGYTF. For the CDR3, the DNA is TGTGCCAGCAGCCACCAGACAGGGAGAAATGGCTACACCTTC.

This clone came up a few times. V usage is TRBV13 and J usage is TRBJ2-3; 7 nucleotides align to TRBD2. The CDR3 covers 16 residues. The V gene end was trimmed by 2 bases and the J gene end by 2 bases; junction bases not matched to a gene: 7. Germline CDR1 reads PRHDT; CDR2 reads FYEKMQ (reference sequence). CDR3 bases: TGTGCCAGCAGCTTACTCGCTAGCGGATTCACAGATACGCAGTATTTT. Translating it yields CASSLLASGFTDTQYF.

The rearrangement joins TRBV27 to TRBJ1-5; D not resolved. Trimming took off 7 bases at V and 11 bases at J, with 9 bases between the two ends. The germline V gene has CDR1 MNHEY and CDR2 SMNVEV (reference sequence). This CDR3 is built from 10 residues. The CDR3, as DNA: TGTGCCAGCAATCGCCTATCCCAGCATTTT. Translation: CASNRLSQHF.

J is TRBJ1-2 and V is TRBV10-3; 7 nucleotides agree with TRBD1. Germline CDR1 and CDR2: ENHRY and SYGVKD. The CDR3 is 15 residues long. The V gene end was trimmed by 0 bases and the J gene end by 5 bases; junction bases not matched to a gene: 6. The DNA for the CDR3 is TGTGCCATCAGTGAGTCCCCGGGACAGCCTTATGGCTACACCTTC. Amino acids: CAISESPGQPYGYTF.

The V gene is TRBV27, the J gene TRBJ1-6; 10 positions agree with TRBD1. V dropped 6 bases and J dropped 7; count of bases not matched to a gene: 12. CDR3 length equals 17 residues. The germline CDR1 and CDR2 sequences are MNHEY and SMNVEV (reference sequence). CDR3 in amino acids: CASRIKPTGGLNSPLHF. As DNA, the CDR3 is TGTGCCAGCAGGATAAAACCGACAGGGGGCCTAAATTCACCCCTCCACTTT.

This chain joins TRBV6-2 or TRBV6-3 and TRBJ2-1, with D hard to call. Trimming shortened V by 0 bases and J by 7 bases, and 10 bases separated the two germline ends. Germline values: CDR1 MNHEY, CDR2 SVGEGT. This CDR3 contains 14 residues. The CDR3 DNA reads as TGTGCCAGCAGTTACTCGATTTTACGGAATGAGCAGTTCTTC. Encoded protein: CASSYSILRNEQFF.

The chain employs TRBV7-9 and TRBJ1-5, with TRBD1 matching 9 bases. Per germline, CDR1 SEHNR and CDR2 FQNEAQ (reference sequence). This CDR3 is built from 15 residues. Trimming cost V 5 bases and J 5 bases; bases outside gene matches: 7. The CDR3 DNA follows: TGTGCCAGCAGCACCTGGACAGGGGTTCATCAGCCCCAGCATTTT. This gives the protein CASSTWTGVHQPQHF.

The V and J genes are TRBV7-8 and TRBJ2-2; 7 bases map to TRBD2. This CDR3 has 13 residues. In germline, CDR1 is SGHVS, CDR2 FQNEAQ. The V gene end was trimmed by 3 bases and the J gene end by 5 bases; junction bases not matched to a gene: 0. In DNA form, the CDR3 reads TGTGCCAGCAGCTTGGGGGGGACCGGGGAGCTGTTTTTT. Protein: CASSLGGTGELFF. The full variable domain, with the rest looked up from reference TRBV7-8 and TRBJ2-2, is GAGVSQSPRYKVAKRGQDVALRCDPISGHVSLFWYQQALGQGPEFLTYFQNEAQLDKSGLPSDRFFAERPEGSVSTLKIQRTQQEDSAVYLCASSLGGTGELFFGEGSRLTVL.

This chain joins TRBV21-1 and TRBJ1-4; TRBD1, the D gene given by the table, was not confirmed from the DNA. TRBV21-1 is a pseudogene. The CDR3 contains 17 residues. The CDR3 region has the DNA TGTGCCAGCAGCCTTACGACAGGCCCCGCAACTAATGAAAAACTGTTTTTT. This sequence encodes CASSLTTGPATNEKLFF.

The V call is TRBV4-3, the J call TRBJ1-2, with D possibly matching TRBD1 (5 bases). Deletions cut 0 bases from V and 5 bases from J, with 13 bases between. The CDR3 consists of 15 residues. In germline, CDR1 is LGHNA, CDR2 YSLEER. The CDR3 protein is CASSQDSAGRYGYTF. DNA of the CDR3: TGCGCCAGCAGCCAAGATTCAGCAGGGCGGTATGGCTACACCTTC.